These T cell receptor beta chains were read from a single sample in a study of shared clonotypes between healthy human individuals. Some clones are missing from TCRdb's copy, which holds only in-frame ones; the method was immunoSEQ multiplex PCR. The repertoire holds approximately 2,300,000 clones, with around 90% as singletons. Sequencing used naive CD4+ T cells from PBMCs. Receptors originate from a man aged 18 to 30 in good health. Some clones in this sample may be carry-over from other donors' samples. CDR3s include the opening cysteine and the closing phenylalanine or tryptophan. D genes are given only for firm matches. Clone size appears in some rows only: once, few, many, or a class for an expanded clone.

v_call	clone_size	j_call	d_call	cdr3_aa
TRBV7-9	-	TRBJ1-1	TRBD1	CASSSRTGSNTEAFF
TRBV7-2	-	TRBJ2-1	-	CASSPLTSGSYNEQFF
TRBV6-1	once	TRBJ2-7	-	CASSESGPYEQYF
TRBV29-1	-	TRBJ2-3	TRBD2	CSVEGSGRGGTDTQYF
TRBV28	-	TRBJ2-7	-	CASRQGGIYEQYF
TRBV27	-	TRBJ1-1	TRBD1	CASTRDRANTEAFF
TRBV4-3	-	TRBJ2-3	TRBD1	CASSFSPPRQGSTDTQYF
TRBV4-1	-	TRBJ2-3	-	CASSPRLDVPDTQYF
TRBV28	-	TRBJ2-7	-	CASSTSGYEQYF
TRBV20-1	-	TRBJ1-5	-	CSAGPARPQHF
TRBV2	-	TRBJ2-1	TRBD1	CASVETGGGGEQFF
TRBV27	-	TRBJ2-6	-	CASSLWGAGANVLTF
TRBV6-6	-	TRBJ1-1	TRBD1	CASRQGQENTEAFF
TRBV6-6	-	TRBJ2-3	-	CASSYSDPTDTQYF
TRBV2	-	TRBJ1-1	-	CASRSTEAFF
TRBV10-3	once	TRBJ2-2	-	CAISQNPAGPNTGELFF
TRBV29-1	few	TRBJ1-1	TRBD1	CSVTQGVIAEAFF
TRBV19	-	TRBJ2-1	TRBD1	CASSMTGYYNEQFF
TRBV10-3	-	TRBJ2-1	TRBD2	CAITPSGTSDYNEQFF
TRBV5-4	once	TRBJ1-3	TRBD1	CASSLGQGTGNTIYF
TRBV27	-	TRBJ2-1	TRBD2	CASSPLAGVRNEQFF
TRBV4-1	few	TRBJ2-3	-	CASSHITDTQYF
TRBV5-1	-	TRBJ1-2	TRBD1	CASSRDRGSYGYTF
TRBV4-1	-	TRBJ2-1	TRBD2	CASSRLAGAAEQFF
TRBV15	-	TRBJ1-2	-	CATGLRGGYGYTF
TRBV5-1	-	TRBJ2-1	-	CASSPASDAYNEQFF
TRBV29-1	-	TRBJ2-7	TRBD2	CSVIGLAEPYEQYF
TRBV28	-	TRBJ1-5	-	CASSPPGQPQHF
TRBV19	-	TRBJ2-7	TRBD1	CASSYGTGTYEQYF
TRBV7-9	-	TRBJ2-7	-	CASSPGGVSGQQYF